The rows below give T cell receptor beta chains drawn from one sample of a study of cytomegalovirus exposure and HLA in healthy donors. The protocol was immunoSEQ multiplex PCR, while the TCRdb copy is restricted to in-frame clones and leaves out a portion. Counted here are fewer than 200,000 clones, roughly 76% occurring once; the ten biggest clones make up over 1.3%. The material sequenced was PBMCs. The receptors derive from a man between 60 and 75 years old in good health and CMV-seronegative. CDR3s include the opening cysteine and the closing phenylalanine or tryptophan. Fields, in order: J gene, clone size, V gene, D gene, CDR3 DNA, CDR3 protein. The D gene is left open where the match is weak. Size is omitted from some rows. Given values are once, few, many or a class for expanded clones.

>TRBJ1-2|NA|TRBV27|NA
TGTGCCAGCAGTTTCTTTATAGGAGATAACTATGGCTACACCTTC
CASSFFIGDNYGYTF
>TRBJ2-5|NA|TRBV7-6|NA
TGTGCCAGCAGCCCCCAGGGCCTAGTCGGGGAGACCCAGTACTTC
CASSPQGLVGETQYF
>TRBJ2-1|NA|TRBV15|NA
TGTGCCACCAGCAGAGCCTCAGGGGAGCTGAATGAGCAGTTCTTC
CATSRASGELNEQFF
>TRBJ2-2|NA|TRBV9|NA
TGTGCCAGCAGCGTAGGTTCAGCGGGCATAAACACCGGGGAGCTGTTTTTT
CASSVGSAGINTGELFF
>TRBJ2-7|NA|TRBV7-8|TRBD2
TGTGCCAGCAGCTTAGCAGTTCCTAGCGGGAGTGGGGAGCAGTACTTC
CASSLAVPSGSGEQYF
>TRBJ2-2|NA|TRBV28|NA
TGTGCCAGCAGTTTTCCGGGACACAAGAACACCGGGGAGCTGTTTTTT
CASSFPGHKNTGELFF
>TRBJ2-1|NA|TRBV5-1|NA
TGCGCCAGCAGCTTAGACGGGTCGAGCTCCTACAATGAGCAGTTCTTC
CASSLDGSSSYNEQFF
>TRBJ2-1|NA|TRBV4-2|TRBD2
TGTGCCAGCAGTGCAACTAGCGGGAGTTTCTACAATGAGCAGTTCTTC
CASSATSGSFYNEQFF
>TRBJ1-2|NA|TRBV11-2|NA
TGTGCCAGCAGCTCCCTTAGGAGTGGAGTCCGTACCTATGGCTACACCTTC
CASSSLRSGVRTYGYTF
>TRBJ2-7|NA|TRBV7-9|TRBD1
TGTTCCAGCAGCTCCGGGACAGGGGACTACGAGCAGTACTTC
CSSSSGTGDYEQYF
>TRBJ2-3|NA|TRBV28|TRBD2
TGTGCCAGCAGCCCTGCGGGGGGGCCCGCAGATACGCAGTATTTT
CASSPAGGPADTQYF
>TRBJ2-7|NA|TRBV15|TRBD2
TGTGCCACCAGCACCACTAGCGGAAGCTCCTACGAGCAGTACTTC
CATSTTSGSSYEQYF
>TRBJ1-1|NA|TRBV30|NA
TGTGCCTGGGGCATATTCACTGAAGCTTTCTTT
CAWGIFTEAFF
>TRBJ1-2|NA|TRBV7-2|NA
TGTGCCAGCAGCCCACACGGGTCCGAAGGTCAAAGCTACACCTTC
CASSPHGSEGQSYTF
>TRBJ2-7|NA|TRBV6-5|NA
TGTGCCAGCAGACGTACCATCGGGGAGTCCTACGAGCAGTACTTC
CASRRTIGESYEQYF
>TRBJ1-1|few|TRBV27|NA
TGTGCCAGCTGGGGCCTTACAGGGACCACTGAAGCTTTCTTT
CASWGLTGTTEAFF
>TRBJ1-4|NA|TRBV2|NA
TGTGCCAGCAGGCTGATTGGACTTAATGGAAAACTGTTTTTT
CASRLIGLNGKLFF
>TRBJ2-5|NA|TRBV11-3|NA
TGTGCCAGCAGCTCGCCCCCCGGGGAGACCCAGTACTTC
CASSSPPGETQYF
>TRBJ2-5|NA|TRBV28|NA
TGTGCCAGCAGCCGGTTTGGTCAGGCCCAAGAGACCCAGTACTTC
CASSRFGQAQETQYF
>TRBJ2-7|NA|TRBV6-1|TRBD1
TGTGCCAGCGGGCGACAGGGATTTTACGAGCAGTACTTC
CASGRQGFYEQYF
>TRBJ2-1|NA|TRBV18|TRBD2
TGTGCCAGCTCACCACGCGGGAGCAATGAGCAGTTCTTC
CASSPRGSNEQFF
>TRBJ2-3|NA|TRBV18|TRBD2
TGTGCCAGCTCACCACCGCTGGCGGGAGGGAGTGATACGCAGTATTTT
CASSPPLAGGSDTQYF
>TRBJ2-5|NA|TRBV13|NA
TGTGCCAGCAGCCCTAGCCCGGGGGCCCAGTACTTC
CASSPSPGAQYF
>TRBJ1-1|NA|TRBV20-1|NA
TGCAGTGCTAGAGCTCCCGCGGTAGCTTTCTTT
CSARAPAVAFF
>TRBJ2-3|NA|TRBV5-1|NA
TGCGCCAGCAGCTTGGCCGGCGGCAGGGGAGCGACTAGCACAGATACGCAGTATTTT
CASSLAGGRGATSTDTQYF
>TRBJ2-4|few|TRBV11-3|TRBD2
TGTGCCAGCAGTCCCCCGCGGGGGACTAAAATGATTCAGTACTTC
CASSPPRGTKMIQYF
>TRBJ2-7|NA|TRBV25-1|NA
TGTGCCAGCAGTGAATCGCTGGGACTTGGGTCCTACGAGCAGTACTTC
CASSESLGLGSYEQYF
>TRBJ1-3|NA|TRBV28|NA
TGTGCCAGCAGTACCTCAACTAACCCCGGAAACACCATATATTTT
CASSTSTNPGNTIYF
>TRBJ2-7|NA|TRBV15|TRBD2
TGTGCCACCAGCAGGGAGGCGGGAGGGGGGGTCTCCTACGAGCAGTACTTC
CATSREAGGGVSYEQYF
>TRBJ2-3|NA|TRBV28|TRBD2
TGTGCCAGCAGTTTATCGGGGCTAGCGGGGGCCAGAAGGGGTAACACAGATACGCAGTATTTT
CASSLSGLAGARRGNTDTQYF
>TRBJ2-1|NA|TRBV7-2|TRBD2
TGTGCCAGCAGCTTATACGGGCGGGCTAGCGGGAGCAGGGCGTTCTTC
CASSLYGRASGSRAFF
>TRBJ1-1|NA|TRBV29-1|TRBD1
TGCAGCGTTGGGCAGGGGGCGGATGAAGCTTTCTTT
CSVGQGADEAFF
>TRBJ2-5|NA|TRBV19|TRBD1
TGTGCCAGTAGTCGGACAGGGTTACGACAGACCCAGTACTTC
CASSRTGLRQTQYF
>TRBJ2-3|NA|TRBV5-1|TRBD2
TGCGCCAGCAGCTTGGAACGGCTAGCGGGAGGGATCAGCACAGATACGCAGTATTTT
CASSLERLAGGISTDTQYF
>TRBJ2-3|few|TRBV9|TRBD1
TGTGCCAGCAGCCCCCGAGGGGGCGGATACACAGATACGCAGTATTTT
CASSPRGGGYTDTQYF